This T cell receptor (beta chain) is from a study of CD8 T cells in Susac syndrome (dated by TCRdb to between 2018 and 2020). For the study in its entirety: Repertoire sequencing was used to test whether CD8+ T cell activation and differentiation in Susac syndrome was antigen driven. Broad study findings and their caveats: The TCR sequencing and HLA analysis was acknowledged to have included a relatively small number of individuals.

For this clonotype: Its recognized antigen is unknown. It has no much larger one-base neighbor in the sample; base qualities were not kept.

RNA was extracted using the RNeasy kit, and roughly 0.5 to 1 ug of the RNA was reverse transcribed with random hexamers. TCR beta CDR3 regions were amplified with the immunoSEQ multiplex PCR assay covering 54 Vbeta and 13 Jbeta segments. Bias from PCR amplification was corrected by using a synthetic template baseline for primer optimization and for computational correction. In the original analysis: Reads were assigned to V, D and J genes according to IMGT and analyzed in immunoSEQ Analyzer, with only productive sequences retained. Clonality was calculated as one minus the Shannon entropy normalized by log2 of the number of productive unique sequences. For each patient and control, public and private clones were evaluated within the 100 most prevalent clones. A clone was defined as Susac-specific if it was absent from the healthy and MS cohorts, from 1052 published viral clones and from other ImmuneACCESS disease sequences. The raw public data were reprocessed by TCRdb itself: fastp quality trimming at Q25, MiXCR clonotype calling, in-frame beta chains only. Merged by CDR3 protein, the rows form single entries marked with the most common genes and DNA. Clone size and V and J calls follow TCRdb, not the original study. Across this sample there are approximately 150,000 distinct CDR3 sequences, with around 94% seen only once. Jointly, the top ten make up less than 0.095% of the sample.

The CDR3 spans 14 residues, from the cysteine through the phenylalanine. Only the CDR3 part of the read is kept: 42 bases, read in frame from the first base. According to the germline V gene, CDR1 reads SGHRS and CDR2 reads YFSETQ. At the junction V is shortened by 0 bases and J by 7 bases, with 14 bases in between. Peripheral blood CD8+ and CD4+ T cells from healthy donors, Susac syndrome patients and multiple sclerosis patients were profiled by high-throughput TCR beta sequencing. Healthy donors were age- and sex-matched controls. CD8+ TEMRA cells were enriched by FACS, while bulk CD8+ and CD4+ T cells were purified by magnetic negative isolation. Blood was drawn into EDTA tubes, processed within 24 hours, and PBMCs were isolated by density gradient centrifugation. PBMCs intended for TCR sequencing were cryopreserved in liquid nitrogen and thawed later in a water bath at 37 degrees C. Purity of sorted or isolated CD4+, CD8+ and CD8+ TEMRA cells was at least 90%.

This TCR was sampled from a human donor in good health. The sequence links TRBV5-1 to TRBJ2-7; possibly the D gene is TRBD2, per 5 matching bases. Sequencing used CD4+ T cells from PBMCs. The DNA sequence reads TGCGCCAGCAGCTTGGTGGGCGGATCGGGGGAGCAGTACTTC. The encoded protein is CASSLVGGSGEQYF.